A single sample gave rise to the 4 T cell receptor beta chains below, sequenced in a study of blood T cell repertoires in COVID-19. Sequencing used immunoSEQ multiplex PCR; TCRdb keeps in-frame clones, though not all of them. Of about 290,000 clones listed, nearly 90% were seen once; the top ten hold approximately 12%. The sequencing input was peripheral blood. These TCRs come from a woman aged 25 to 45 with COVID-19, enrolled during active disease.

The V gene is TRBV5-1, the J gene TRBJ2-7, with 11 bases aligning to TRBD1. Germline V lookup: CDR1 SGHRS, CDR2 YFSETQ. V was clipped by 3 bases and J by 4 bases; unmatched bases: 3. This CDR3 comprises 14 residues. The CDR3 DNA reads TGCGCCAGCAGCTGGGGACAGGGGGTTTACGAGCAGTACTTC. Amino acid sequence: CASSWGQGVYEQYF.

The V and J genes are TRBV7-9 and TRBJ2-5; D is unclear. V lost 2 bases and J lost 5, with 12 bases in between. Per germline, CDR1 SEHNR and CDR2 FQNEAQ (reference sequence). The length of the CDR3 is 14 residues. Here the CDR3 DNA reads TGTGCCAGCAGCTTATACAACGAGGTGGAGACCCAGTACTTC. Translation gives CASSLYNEVETQYF.

The CDR3 DNA is TGTGCCAGCAGCCCCGGACAGGGGAGGGCAGATACGCAGTATTTT. This gives the protein CASSPGQGRADTQYF. The chain links TRBV13 to TRBJ2-3; 9 bases map to TRBD1. This CDR3 is built from 15 residues. J was trimmed by 4 bases and V by 5 bases; bases with no gene match: 7. CDR1 and CDR2 (germline): PRHDT, FYEKMQ (reference sequence).

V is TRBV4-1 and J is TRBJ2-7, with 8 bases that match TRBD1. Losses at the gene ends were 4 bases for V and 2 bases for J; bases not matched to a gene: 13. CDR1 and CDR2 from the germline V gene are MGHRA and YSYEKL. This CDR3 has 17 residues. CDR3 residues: CASSPRRSGTGTYEQYF. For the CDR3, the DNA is TGCGCCAGCAGCCCCAGGAGAAGTGGGACAGGAACCTACGAGCAGTACTTC.